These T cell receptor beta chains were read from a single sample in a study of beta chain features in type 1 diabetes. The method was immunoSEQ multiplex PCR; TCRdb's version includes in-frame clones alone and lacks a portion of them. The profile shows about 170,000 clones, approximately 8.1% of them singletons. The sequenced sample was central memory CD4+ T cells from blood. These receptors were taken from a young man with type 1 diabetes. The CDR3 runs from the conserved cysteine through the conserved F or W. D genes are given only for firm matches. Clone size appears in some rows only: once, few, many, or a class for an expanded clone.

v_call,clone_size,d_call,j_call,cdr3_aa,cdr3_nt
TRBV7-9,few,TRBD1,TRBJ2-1,CASSLAGQGNEQFF,TGTGCCAGCAGCTTAGCGGGACAGGGCAATGAGCAGTTCTTC
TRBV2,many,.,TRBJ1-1,CASASTVNTEAFF,TGTGCCAGTGCCTCTACAGTGAACACTGAAGCTTTCTTT
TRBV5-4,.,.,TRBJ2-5,CASSFTANQETQYF,TGTGCCAGCAGCTTTACAGCCAACCAAGAGACCCAGTACTTC
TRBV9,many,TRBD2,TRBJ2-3,CASSLSGALTDTQYF,TGTGCCAGCAGCCTTAGCGGGGCCCTCACAGATACGCAGTATTTT
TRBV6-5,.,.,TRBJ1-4,CASRGVKKLFF,TGTGCCAGCAGAGGAGTGAAAAAACTGTTTTTT
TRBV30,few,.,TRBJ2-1,CAWSALAGARAGNEQFF,TGTGCCTGGAGTGCCCTGGCAGGGGCGAGGGCAGGCAATGAGCAGTTCTTC
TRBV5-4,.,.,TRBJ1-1,CASSLAMSAEAFF,TGTGCCAGCAGCTTGGCCATGAGCGCTGAAGCTTTCTTT
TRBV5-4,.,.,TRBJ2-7,CASSLSGGLYEQYF,TGTGCCAGCAGCTTGTCCGGGGGTCTCTACGAGCAGTACTTC
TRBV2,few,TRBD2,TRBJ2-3,CASTGLAGPTDTQYF,TGTGCCAGCACTGGACTAGCGGGACCCACAGATACGCAGTATTTT
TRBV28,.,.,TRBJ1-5,CASSSTADSYNQPQHF,TGTGCCAGCAGTTCAACCGCGGACAGCTACAATCAGCCCCAGCATTTT
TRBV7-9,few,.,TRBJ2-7,CASSLENTEQYF,TGTGCCAGCAGCTTAGAGAACACCGAGCAGTACTTC
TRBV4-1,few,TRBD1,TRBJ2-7,CASSLTGTGSGEQYF,TGCGCCAGCAGCCTCACCGGGACAGGGTCAGGCGAGCAGTACTTC
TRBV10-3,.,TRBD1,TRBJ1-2,CAIVPGQGAGGYTF,TGTGCCATCGTCCCGGGACAGGGGGCCGGTGGCTACACCTTC
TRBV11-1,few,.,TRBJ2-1,CASSLRGPSASNEQFF,TGTGCCAGCAGCCTTAGAGGTCCCTCGGCGAGCAATGAGCAGTTCTTC
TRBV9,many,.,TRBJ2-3,CASSGLPTDTQYF,TGTGCCAGCAGCGGGCTTCCGACAGATACGCAGTATTTT
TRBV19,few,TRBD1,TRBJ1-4,CASSITQGQGRKLFF,TGTGCCAGTAGTATCACCCAGGGACAGGGTCGAAAACTGTTTTTT
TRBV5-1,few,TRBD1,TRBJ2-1,CASSIDRGNNEQFF,TGCGCCAGCAGCATAGACAGGGGGAACAATGAGCAGTTCTTC
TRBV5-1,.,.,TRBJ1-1,CASSLDPAGANTEAFF,TGCGCCAGCAGCTTGGATCCGGCGGGTGCGAACACTGAAGCTTTCTTT
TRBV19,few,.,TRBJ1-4,CASRAEKLFF,TGTGCCAGTAGGGCCGAAAAACTGTTTTTT
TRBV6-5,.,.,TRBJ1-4,CASSSSGEKLFF,TGTGCCAGCAGCAGTTCAGGGGAAAAACTGTTTTTT
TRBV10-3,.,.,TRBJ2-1,CAISEPQDFHEQFF,TGTGCCATCAGTGAACCCCAGGACTTTCATGAGCAGTTCTTC
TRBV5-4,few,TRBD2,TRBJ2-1,CASSLSLAGGMNEQFF,TGTGCCAGCAGCTTGTCCCTAGCGGGGGGAATGAATGAGCAGTTCTTC